The entry that follows covers one TCR beta chain sequence. TCRdb's copy holds only in-frame clones and misses some; the assay was immunoSEQ multiplex PCR. The table records fewer than 85,000 clones, 88% of them present only once. CDR1 is SGHTA, CDR2 FQGNSA, per germline. The CDR3 covers 16 residues. Trimming pared 4 bases from V and 0 bases from J, leaving 12 bases between. The data are from a study of OX40 agonist ivuxolimab in advanced cancers. The material was CD4+ or CD8+ T cells sorted from blood, obtained in a trial of the OX40 agonist ivuxolimab. The genes are TRBV7-2 and TRBJ2-2; D might be TRBD2 (6 bases). The receptor comes from an adult with an advanced solid tumor such as melanoma, head and neck, liver or kidney cancer. The CDR3 region is CASSSPGLANTGELFF. CDR3 sequence (DNA): TGTGCCAGCAGCTCGCCGGGACTCGCGAACACCGGGGAGCTGTTTTTT.